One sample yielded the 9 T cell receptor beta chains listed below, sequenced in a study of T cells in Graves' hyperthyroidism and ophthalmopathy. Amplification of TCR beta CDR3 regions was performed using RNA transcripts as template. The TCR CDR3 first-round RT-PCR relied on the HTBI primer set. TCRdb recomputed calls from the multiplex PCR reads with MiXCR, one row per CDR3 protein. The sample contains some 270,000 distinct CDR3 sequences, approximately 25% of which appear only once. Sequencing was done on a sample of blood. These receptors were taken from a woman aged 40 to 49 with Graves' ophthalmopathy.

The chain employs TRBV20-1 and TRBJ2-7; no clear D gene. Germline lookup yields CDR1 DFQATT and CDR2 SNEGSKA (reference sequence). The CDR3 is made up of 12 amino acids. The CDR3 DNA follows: TGCACCACCCTCGGAGTGGCCTACGAGCAGTACTTC. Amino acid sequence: CTTLGVAYEQYF.

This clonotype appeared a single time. In DNA form, the CDR3 reads TGTGCCAGCAGCCCCACTGGGGGGCGGAACACCGGGGAGCTGTTTTTT. Translation gives CASSPTGGRNTGELFF. The rearrangement links TRBV6-2 or TRBV6-3 to TRBJ2-2; D tentatively fits TRBD1 or TRBD2 (6 bases each). Trimming took off 6 bases at V and 1 base at J, with 15 bases between the two ends. The germline V gene encodes CDR1 MNHEY and CDR2 SVGEGT. The CDR3 spans 16 residues.

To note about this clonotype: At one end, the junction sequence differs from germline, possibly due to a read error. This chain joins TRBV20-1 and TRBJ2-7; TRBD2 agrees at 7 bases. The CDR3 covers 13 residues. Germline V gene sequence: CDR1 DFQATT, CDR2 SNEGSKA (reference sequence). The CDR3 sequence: CSARGQGGDEQYF. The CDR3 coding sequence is TGCAGTGCCAGAGGGCAGGGAGGGGACGAGCAGTACTTC.

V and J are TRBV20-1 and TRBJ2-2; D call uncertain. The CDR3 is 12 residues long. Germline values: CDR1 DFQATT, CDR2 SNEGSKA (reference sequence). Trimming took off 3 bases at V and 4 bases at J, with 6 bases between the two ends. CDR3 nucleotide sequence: TGCAGTGCTAGCAGCTCCACCGGGGAGCTGTTTTTT. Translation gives CSASSSTGELFF.

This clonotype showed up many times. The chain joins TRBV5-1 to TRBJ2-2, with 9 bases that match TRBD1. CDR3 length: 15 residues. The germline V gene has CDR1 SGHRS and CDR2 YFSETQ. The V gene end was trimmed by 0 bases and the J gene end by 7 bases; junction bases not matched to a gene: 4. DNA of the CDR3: TGCGCCAGCAGCTTGGACAGGGGGCATGTCGGGGAGCTGTTTTTT. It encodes CASSLDRGHVGELFF.

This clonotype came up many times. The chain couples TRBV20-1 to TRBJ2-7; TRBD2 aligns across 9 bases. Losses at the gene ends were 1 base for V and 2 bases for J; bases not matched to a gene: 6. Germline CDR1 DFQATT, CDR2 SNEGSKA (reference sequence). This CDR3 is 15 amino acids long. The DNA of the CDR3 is TGCAGTGCTAGAGGAAGGACTAGCGATGCCTACGAGCAGTACTTC. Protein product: CSARGRTSDAYEQYF.

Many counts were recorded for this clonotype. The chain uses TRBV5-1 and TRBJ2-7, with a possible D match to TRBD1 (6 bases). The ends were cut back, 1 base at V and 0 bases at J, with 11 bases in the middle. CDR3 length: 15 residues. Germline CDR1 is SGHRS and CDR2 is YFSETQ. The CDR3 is CASSLLGQSSYEQYF. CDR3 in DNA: TGCGCCAGCAGCTTGTTAGGACAGAGCTCCTACGAGCAGTACTTC.

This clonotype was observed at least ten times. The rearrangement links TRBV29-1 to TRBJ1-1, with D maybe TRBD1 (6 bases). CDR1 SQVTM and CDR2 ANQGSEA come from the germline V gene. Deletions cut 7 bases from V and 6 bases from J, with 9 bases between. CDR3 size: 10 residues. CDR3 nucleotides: TGCAGCGCTGGGGGCTCTGAAGCTTTCTTT. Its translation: CSAGGSEAFF.

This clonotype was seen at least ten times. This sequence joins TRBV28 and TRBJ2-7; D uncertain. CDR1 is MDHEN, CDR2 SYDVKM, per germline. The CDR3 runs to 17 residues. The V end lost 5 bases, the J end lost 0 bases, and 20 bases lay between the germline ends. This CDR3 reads CASSPPPSSSFSYEQYF. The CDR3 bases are TGTGCCAGCAGTCCGCCTCCATCCTCCTCTTTCTCCTACGAGCAGTACTTC.